This T cell receptor beta chain emerged from a study of T cell responses to AZD1222 COVID-19 vaccine. Sequencing used immunoSEQ multiplex PCR; TCRdb keeps in-frame clones, though not all of them. The top ten hold around 5% of the sample, which has about 140,000 clones, about nine tenths seen once. The table lists this clone with a few counts. CDR1 SGHTA and CDR2 FQGNSA come from the germline V gene. The CDR3 spans 16 residues. V lost 5 bases to trimming and J lost 7 bases; unmatched junction nucleotides: 15. The clonotype originates from an adult in good health. The specimen comprised peripheral blood, sampled on day 0 of AZD1222 vaccination. The genes are TRBV7-2 and TRBJ2-7, with 9 bases identical to TRBD1. The CDR3 nucleotides are TGTGCCAGCAGCGGAACACAGGGGGCTCGCCTGGGGGAGCAGTACTTC. This translates into CASSGTQGARLGEQYF.